This is a list of T cell receptor beta chains from one sample in a study of control samples from healthy donors and cancer patients. Some clones are missing from TCRdb's copy, which holds only in-frame ones; the method was immunoSEQ multiplex PCR. The sample has roughly 170,000 clones; around 93% are singletons. Sequenced material: blood. All receptors come from a man aged 18 to 30 in good health. The CDR3 runs from the conserved cysteine through the conserved F or W. Fields, in order: clone size, D gene, J gene, V gene, CDR3 protein, CDR3 DNA. A D gene is named only where the DNA matches it firmly. Clone size appears in some rows only: once, few, many, or a class for an expanded clone.

size: .
D: .
J: TRBJ2-1
V: TRBV7-3
CDR3: CASSLIQASYLNEQFF
DNA: TGTGCCAGCAGCTTAATACAGGCCTCGTACCTCAATGAGCAGTTCTTC

size: .
D: .
J: TRBJ1-2
V: TRBV2
CDR3: CASSDGGSGYTF
DNA: TGTGCCAGCAGTGATGGGGGAAGCGGCTACACCTTC

size: .
D: TRBD1
J: TRBJ2-2
V: TRBV3-1/TRBV3-2
CDR3: CASSPTGLKSGELFF
DNA: TGTGCCAGCAGCCCGACAGGGCTTAAATCCGGGGAGCTGTTTTTT

size: .
D: TRBD2
J: TRBJ2-1
V: TRBV29-1
CDR3: CRLWEGRGNEQFF
DNA: TGCAGGTTGTGGGAGGGGCGGGGCAATGAGCAGTTCTTC

size: .
D: .
J: TRBJ1-3
V: TRBV4-1
CDR3: CASSQGSGGNTIYF
DNA: TGCGCCAGCAGCCAGGGGTCGGGTGGAAACACCATATATTTT

size: .
D: .
J: TRBJ1-4
V: TRBV19
CDR3: CASSIVGGGATNEKLFF
DNA: TGTGCCAGTAGTATAGTTGGAGGAGGTGCAACTAATGAAAAACTGTTTTTT

size: .
D: .
J: TRBJ1-1
V: TRBV15
CDR3: CATSREGTEAFF
DNA: TGTGCCACCAGCAGAGAGGGCACTGAAGCTTTCTTT

size: .
D: .
J: TRBJ1-2
V: TRBV5-1
CDR3: CASSPGWGEPDGYTF
DNA: TGCGCCAGCAGCCCAGGGTGGGGGGAGCCAGATGGCTACACCTTC

size: .
D: .
J: TRBJ1-1
V: TRBV4-2
CDR3: CASSQDTAGYTEAFF
DNA: TGTGCCAGCAGCCAAGATACAGCGGGTTACACTGAAGCTTTCTTT

size: .
D: .
J: TRBJ1-1
V: TRBV28
CDR3: CASSRYVGGNRAPEAFF
DNA: TGTGCCAGCAGCCGTTATGTCGGGGGGAACAGGGCCCCTGAAGCTTTCTTT

size: .
D: TRBD1
J: TRBJ1-6
V: TRBV19
CDR3: CARQGLRSPLHF
DNA: TGTGCCAGACAGGGGTTACGTTCACCCCTCCACTTT

size: .
D: TRBD1
J: TRBJ2-3
V: TRBV11-2
CDR3: CASSLPGQGAINCTDTQYF
DNA: TGTGCCAGCAGCCTCCCGGGACAGGGGGCTATCAATTGCACAGATACGCAGTATTTT

size: .
D: .
J: TRBJ1-2
V: TRBV7-3
CDR3: CASSLWTELCDTF
DNA: TGTGCCAGCAGTCTTTGGACGGAACTATGCGACACCTTC

size: .
D: .
J: TRBJ1-4
V: TRBV28
CDR3: CATTDSIEKLFF
DNA: TGTGCCACAACCGACAGCATAGAAAAACTGTTTTTT

size: .
D: .
J: TRBJ1-6
V: TRBV2
CDR3: CASSGTPGPYNSPLHF
DNA: TGTGCCAGCAGCGGAACACCGGGGCCGTATAATTCACCCCTCCACTTT

size: .
D: .
J: TRBJ1-1
V: TRBV3-1/TRBV3-2
CDR3: CASSGRLRGDTEAFF
DNA: TGTGCCAGCAGCGGTCGCCTGAGGGGGGATACTGAAGCTTTCTTT

size: .
D: TRBD1
J: TRBJ1-3
V: TRBV7-8
CDR3: CASSLDTAGGYSGNTIYF
DNA: TGTGCCAGCAGCTTAGATACGGCAGGGGGTTACTCTGGAAACACCATATATTTT

size: .
D: TRBD1
J: TRBJ2-1
V: TRBV18
CDR3: CASSLGQANEQFF
DNA: TGTGCCAGCTCACTTGGACAGGCCAATGAGCAGTTCTTC

size: .
D: .
J: TRBJ1-2
V: TRBV14
CDR3: CASSQDSSGRGVDGYTF
DNA: TGTGCCAGCAGCCAAGATTCATCCGGGCGCGGAGTCGATGGCTACACCTTC

size: .
D: .
J: TRBJ1-1
V: TRBV5-6
CDR3: CASTPRGQRTEAFF
DNA: TGTGCCAGCACCCCAAGGGGTCAAAGGACTGAAGCTTTCTTT

size: .
D: TRBD2
J: TRBJ2-3
V: TRBV7-8
CDR3: CASSSYRGGDTDTQYF
DNA: TGTGCCAGCAGCTCCTATCGGGGGGGGGACACAGATACGCAGTATTTT

size: .
D: .
J: TRBJ1-2
V: TRBV19
CDR3: CASSIGHYVDYGYTF
DNA: TGTGCCAGTAGTATCGGCCATTATGTAGACTATGGCTACACCTTC

size: .
D: TRBD2
J: TRBJ2-7
V: TRBV28
CDR3: CASRLGLAGGYEQYF
DNA: TGTGCCAGCAGGCTAGGACTAGCGGGGGGCTACGAGCAGTACTTC

size: .
D: .
J: TRBJ2-1
V: TRBV11-3
CDR3: CASSRAGVNEQFF
DNA: TGTGCCAGCAGCCGGGCAGGGGTCAATGAGCAGTTCTTC

size: .
D: TRBD2
J: TRBJ2-1
V: TRBV19
CDR3: CASSSGGGPYNEQFF
DNA: TGTGCCAGTAGTTCGGGGGGGGGCCCCTACAATGAGCAGTTCTTC

size: few
D: .
J: TRBJ2-2
V: TRBV6-4
CDR3: CASLRTANTGELFF
DNA: TGTGCCAGCCTTAGGACAGCGAACACCGGGGAGCTGTTTTTT

size: .
D: .
J: TRBJ1-1
V: TRBV2
CDR3: CASIRDTEAFF
DNA: TGTGCCAGCATAAGGGACACTGAAGCTTTCTTT

size: .
D: TRBD1
J: TRBJ1-2
V: TRBV12-3/TRBV12-4
CDR3: CASSRDSYGYTF
DNA: TGTGCCAGCAGTAGGGACAGCTATGGCTACACCTTC

size: .
D: .
J: TRBJ1-2
V: TRBV9
CDR3: CASSVGTAYGYTF
DNA: TGTGCCAGCAGCGTGGGCACTGCCTATGGCTACACCTTC

size: .
D: TRBD2
J: TRBJ2-2
V: TRBV4-2
CDR3: CASSQETSGDNTGELFF
DNA: TGTGCCAGCAGCCAAGAGACTAGCGGGGACAACACCGGGGAGCTGTTTTTT

size: .
D: TRBD2
J: TRBJ2-7
V: TRBV19
CDR3: CASSPGGSYEQYF
DNA: TGTGCCAGTAGTCCGGGGGGGTCCTACGAGCAGTACTTC

size: few
D: TRBD1
J: TRBJ2-4
V: TRBV10-2
CDR3: CASSESRDRGKNIQYF
DNA: TGCGCCAGCAGTGAGTCGAGGGACAGGGGGAAAAACATTCAGTACTTC

size: .
D: .
J: TRBJ1-3
V: TRBV2
CDR3: CASSSSGLRSGNTIYF
DNA: TGTGCCAGCAGTTCCTCAGGGTTAAGGTCTGGAAACACCATATATTTT

size: .
D: .
J: TRBJ1-1
V: TRBV14
CDR3: CASSQDRTEAFF
DNA: TGTGCCAGCAGCCAAGATAGGACTGAAGCTTTCTTT

size: few
D: .
J: TRBJ1-1
V: TRBV20-1
CDR3: CSASDNWAFF
DNA: TGCAGTGCTTCAGATAATTGGGCTTTCTTT

size: .
D: .
J: TRBJ2-3
V: TRBV21-1
CDR3: CARGTGGTDTQYF
DNA: TGTGCCAGAGGGACAGGGGGCACAGATACGCAGTATTTT

size: .
D: TRBD2
J: TRBJ2-3
V: TRBV4-2
CDR3: CASSRAAIAGSTDTQYF
DNA: TGTGCCAGCAGCCGGGCCGCAATAGCGGGGTCCACAGATACGCAGTATTTT

size: once
D: .
J: TRBJ1-3
V: TRBV28
CDR3: CASSLFLGSPGNTIYF
DNA: TGTGCCAGCAGTTTATTTCTGGGATCCCCTGGAAACACCATATATTTT

size: once
D: .
J: TRBJ1-1
V: TRBV6-5
CDR3: CASRPGTPNTEAFF
DNA: TGTGCCAGCAGGCCCGGGACACCGAACACTGAAGCTTTCTTT

size: .
D: .
J: TRBJ2-7
V: TRBV15
CDR3: CATSRDLTAAYEQYF
DNA: TGTGCCACCAGCAGAGATTTAACGGCGGCCTACGAGCAGTACTTC

size: once
D: TRBD2
J: TRBJ2-5
V: TRBV5-6
CDR3: CASSLGLAGWETQYF
DNA: TGTGCCAGCAGCTTGGGGCTAGCGGGGTGGGAGACCCAGTACTTC

size: .
D: .
J: TRBJ2-1
V: TRBV5-1
CDR3: CASSPVAAAYNEQFF
DNA: TGCGCCAGCAGCCCGGTGGCAGCGGCGTACAATGAGCAGTTCTTC

size: .
D: TRBD1
J: TRBJ2-7
V: TRBV5-1
CDR3: CASSGGGAGQGMFYEQYF
DNA: TGCGCCAGCAGCGGAGGGGGGGCGGGACAGGGGATGTTCTACGAGCAGTACTTC

size: .
D: TRBD1
J: TRBJ1-1
V: TRBV18
CDR3: CASAPGQGSTEAFF
DNA: TGTGCCAGCGCGCCGGGACAGGGAAGCACTGAAGCTTTCTTT

size: .
D: TRBD1
J: TRBJ2-7
V: TRBV27
CDR3: CASKQGANYEQYF
DNA: TGTGCCAGTAAACAGGGGGCTAACTACGAGCAGTACTTC